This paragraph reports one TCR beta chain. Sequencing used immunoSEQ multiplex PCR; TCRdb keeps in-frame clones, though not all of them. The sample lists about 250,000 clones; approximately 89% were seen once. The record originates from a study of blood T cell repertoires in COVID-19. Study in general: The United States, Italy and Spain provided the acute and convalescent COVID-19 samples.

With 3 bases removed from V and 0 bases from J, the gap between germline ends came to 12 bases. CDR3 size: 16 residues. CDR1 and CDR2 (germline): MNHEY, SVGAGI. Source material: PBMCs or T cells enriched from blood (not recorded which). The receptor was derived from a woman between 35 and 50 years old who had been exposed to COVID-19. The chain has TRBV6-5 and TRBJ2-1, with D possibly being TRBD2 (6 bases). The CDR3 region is CASSYRGGTSYNEQFF. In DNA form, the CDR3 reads TGTGCCAGCAGTTATAGGGGCGGGACCTCCTACAATGAGCAGTTCTTC.